The subject of this entry is one T cell receptor (beta chain). The sample belongs to a study of technical replicates of blood from several donors. V was shortened by 0 bases and J by 3 bases, with 6 bases between the two germline ends. In germline, CDR1 is SGHVS, CDR2 FNYEAQ. The length of the CDR3 is 13 residues. Libraries were prepared by immunoSEQ multiplex PCR; TCRdb keeps only in-frame clonotypes and omits some of them. The table lists about 80,000 clones, about 97% of them singletons. This receptor was identified in a human donor in good health. Sequencing was done on a sample of T cells isolated from PBMCs. V gene TRBV7-6 combines with J gene TRBJ2-7; D is unresolved. For the CDR3, the DNA is TGTGCCAGCAGCTTAGCAGAGAGCTACGAGCAGTACTTC. Translation: CASSLAESYEQYF. Variable domain in full (rest from reference TRBV7-6 and TRBJ2-7): GAGVSQSPRYKVTKRGQDVALRCDPISGHVSLYWYRQALGQGPEFLTYFNYEAQQDKSGLPNDRFSAERPEGSISTLTIQRTEQRDSAMYRCASSLAESYEQYFGPGTRLTVT.